A single sample gave rise to the 32 T cell receptor beta chains below, sequenced in a study of T cell responses to AZD1222 COVID-19 vaccine. The protocol was immunoSEQ multiplex PCR, while the TCRdb copy is restricted to in-frame clones and leaves out a portion. Altogether about 88,000 clones are present, roughly nine tenths being singletons, with the ten largest covering less than 6%. Sequencing used peripheral blood, obtained 28 days after the second AZD1222 dose. Receptor source: an adult who received the AZD1222 COVID-19 vaccine.

The CDR3 spells CASSVGDRGRMETQYF. CDR3 sequence (DNA): TGTGCCAGCAGCGTAGGGGACAGGGGGCGCATGGAGACCCAGTACTTC. The chain employs TRBV9 and TRBJ2-5, with TRBD1 matching 12 bases. Germline loops: CDR1 SGDLS, CDR2 YYNGEE. The CDR3 extends over 16 amino acids. V dropped 0 bases and J dropped 5; count of bases not matched to a gene: 5.

The CDR3 bases are TGTGCCAGCAGCAGACTCTTACCGGCCGGGTCGAACACTGAAGCTTTCTTT. This encodes CASSRLLPAGSNTEAFF. The chain uses TRBV27 and TRBJ1-1; D call uncertain. Germline V gene sequence: CDR1 MNHEY, CDR2 SMNVEV (reference sequence). Trimming took 6 bases from V and 1 from J, leaving 21 bases between them. The CDR3 covers 17 residues.

The count of this clone is one. The chain couples TRBV10-3 to TRBJ1-4; possibly TRBD1 for D (6 bases). The germline V and J ends were trimmed by 4 bases and 4 bases, with 16 bases remaining between them. The CDR3 runs to 16 residues. Germline V lookup: CDR1 ENHRY, CDR2 SYGVKD. CDR3 sequence: CAISVSGAHVNEKLFF. In DNA, the CDR3 is TGTGCCATCAGTGTCTCAGGGGCGCATGTTAATGAAAAACTGTTTTTT.

The chain has TRBV3-1 (or the pseudogene TRBV3-2) and TRBJ1-1; D may be TRBD1 (5 bases). CDR3 size: 14 residues. Germline-derived CDR1 and CDR2 are LGHDT and YNNKEL (reference sequence). V shed 4 bases and J shed 10 bases, with 19 bases lying between them. Here the CDR3 reads CASSLGTVSLGAFF. The CDR3 DNA reads TGTGCCAGCAGCCTCGGGACGGTCAGCCTTGGAGCTTTCTTT.

This rearrangement joins TRBV6-2 or TRBV6-3 to TRBJ1-1, with D perhaps TRBD1 (5 bases). The V and J ends lost 6 bases and 1 base respectively, with 15 bases between them. The germline V gene has CDR1 MNHEY and CDR2 SVGEGT. This CDR3 contains 15 residues. The CDR3 sequence: CASSLPRDGNTEAFF. DNA of the CDR3: TGTGCCAGCAGCCTGCCCCGGGACGGGAACACTGAAGCTTTCTTT.

The rearrangement links TRBV6-5 to TRBJ2-1; D may match TRBD1 or TRBD2 (5 bases each). From germline, CDR1 is MNHEY and CDR2 SVGAGI. This CDR3 has 15 residues. V lost 6 bases and J lost 2, with 14 bases in between. The CDR3 here is CASRSPGTPYNEQFF. CDR3 coding DNA: TGTGCCAGCAGGTCGCCCGGGACCCCCTACAATGAGCAGTTCTTC.

The chain employs TRBV7-2 and TRBJ1-3; TRBD1 matches 7 bases. Germline assignment: CDR1 SGHTA and CDR2 FQGNSA. The J segment lost 3 bases and the V segment lost 5 bases, leaving 10 bases of the junction unmatched. This CDR3 has 16 residues. The CDR3 sequence is CASSERQGVGGNTIYF. CDR3 sequence (DNA): TGTGCCAGCAGCGAAAGACAGGGCGTGGGTGGAAACACCATATATTTT. Full variable domain (rest looked up from reference TRBV7-2 and TRBJ1-3): GAGVSQSPSNKVTEKGKDVELRCDPISGHTALYWYRQSLGQGLEFLIYFQGNSAPDKSGLPSDRFSAERTGGSVSTLTIQRTQQEDSAVYLCASSERQGVGGNTIYFGEGSWLTVV.

J is TRBJ2-6 and V is TRBV2; D is unclear. The CDR3 extends over 15 amino acids. The V and J ends lost 7 bases and 0 bases respectively, with 10 bases between them. The germline V gene encodes CDR1 SNHLY and CDR2 FYNNEI. CDR3 protein: CASTKTLSGANVLTF. The CDR3 coding sequence is TGTGCCAGCACTAAGACCCTCTCTGGGGCCAACGTCCTGACTTTC.

This clone was seen more than once but under ten times. The chain is built from TRBV14 and TRBJ1-6, with D perhaps TRBD1 (6 bases). CDR1 is SGHDN and CDR2 is FVKESK in the germline V gene. V lost 0 bases and J lost 10, with 13 bases in between. CDR3 length: 15 residues. The CDR3 sequence is CASSQETGRRSPLHF. The CDR3 nucleotides are TGTGCCAGCAGCCAAGAAACAGGGCGAAGGTCACCCCTCCACTTT.

V gene TRBV5-1 combines with J gene TRBJ2-2; the D is unclear. Trimming removed 2 bases at V and 4 bases at J, with 6 bases between. Per the germline V gene, CDR1 is SGHRS and CDR2 is YFSETQ. CDR3 size: 13 residues. CDR3 in DNA: TGCGCCAGCAGCTTTAGCTCCACCGGGGAGCTGTTTTTT. Translated: CASSFSSTGELFF.

The chain is built from TRBV11-2 and TRBJ2-2; D remains unclear. Trimming took 5 bases from V and 7 from J, leaving 11 bases between them. There are 13 residues in the CDR3. CDR1 is SGHAT and CDR2 is FQNNGV in the germline V gene. CDR3 DNA sequence: TGTGCCAGCAGCCTCGACGGATTCGGGGAGCTGTTTTTT. As protein: CASSLDGFGELFF.

This clone was detected a few times. The V and J genes are TRBV7-9 and TRBJ2-7, with D possibly being TRBD1 or TRBD2 (6 bases each). CDR3 length: 11 residues. The germline CDR1 and CDR2 sequences are SEHNR and FQNEAQ (reference sequence). V gave up 4 bases and J gave up 9 bases, with 10 bases separating them. CDR3 coding DNA: TGTGCCAGCAGCTCTGGGGGGCGGCAGTACTTC. Amino acid sequence: CASSSGGRQYF.

V and J are TRBV11-2 and TRBJ1-6; 7 bases align to TRBD1. The V gene's germline CDR1 is SGHAT and CDR2 FQNNGV. After removal of 3 bases from V and 10 bases from J, the junction contained 6 bases not matched to a gene. The CDR3 has 14 amino acids. CDR3 DNA sequence: TGTGCCAGCAGCTTTCGCGACAGGGAATCACCCCTCCACTTT. Its translation is CASSFRDRESPLHF.

The V and J genes are TRBV11-2 and TRBJ1-5; D call uncertain. Germline CDR1 and CDR2: SGHAT and FQNNGV. This CDR3 spans 13 amino acids. V lost 3 bases and J 5 bases, leaving 8 bases between the germline ends. DNA of the CDR3: TGTGCCAGCAGCTTTTCCATCGATCAGCCCCAGCATTTT. Its protein product is CASSFSIDQPQHF.

The chain joins TRBV7-2 to TRBJ1-2; D not certain. The CDR3 runs to 16 residues. Germline CDR1 and CDR2: SGHTA and FQGNSA. V was pared by 1 base and J by 4 bases, with 16 bases between. CDR3 sequence: CASSLGPRGVGYGYTF. The CDR3 DNA follows: TGTGCCAGCAGCTTAGGACCCCGCGGAGTTGGCTATGGCTACACCTTC.

The chain is built from TRBV7-2 and TRBJ2-1; TRBD1 agrees at 7 bases. After removal of 1 base from V and 7 bases from J, the junction contained 7 bases not matched to a gene. Germline CDR1 is SGHTA and CDR2 is FQGNSA. This CDR3 comprises 15 residues. In nucleotides, the CDR3 is TGTGCCAGCAGCTTAGGGACAGGAAGGTCTAATGAGCAGTTCTTC. Translating it yields CASSLGTGRSNEQFF.

The rearrangement joins TRBV9 to TRBJ2-1, with D tentatively TRBD1 or TRBD2 (6 bases each). Germline V gene lookup returns CDR1 SGDLS and CDR2 YYNGEE. The CDR3 has 15 residues. V was cut by 0 bases and J by 4 bases, with 11 bases left in between. CDR3 loop: CASSVAGAVYNEQFF. The CDR3 DNA follows: TGTGCCAGCAGCGTAGCGGGGGCCGTTTACAATGAGCAGTTCTTC.

The J gene is TRBJ2-2, the V gene TRBV3-1 (or the pseudogene TRBV3-2); D not resolved. Trimming stripped 2 bases from V and 1 base from J, with 8 bases between. Per the germline V gene, CDR1 is LGHDT and CDR2 is YNNKEL (reference sequence). CDR3 length: 15 amino acids. DNA for the CDR3: TGTGCCAGCAGCCAAAATTCAAGGAACACCGGGGAGCTGTTTTTT. Translating gives CASSQNSRNTGELFF.

The chain combines TRBV10-3 with TRBJ2-2, with TRBD2 identical over 8 bases. Germline V gene lookup returns CDR1 ENHRY and CDR2 SYGVKD. The trim removed 2 bases at V and 3 bases at J, leaving 5 bases unmatched. The CDR3 extends over 16 amino acids. CDR3 nucleotides: TGTGCCATCAGTGAGCGGCTAGCGGGTGACACCGGGGAGCTGTTTTTT. Translation gives CAISERLAGDTGELFF.

The rearrangement joins TRBV5-1 to TRBJ2-5; a possible D gene is TRBD2 (5 bases). Germline V gene sequence: CDR1 SGHRS, CDR2 YFSETQ. The CDR3 runs 15 residues. V was clipped by 0 bases and J by 2 bases, with 11 bases between them. This chain's CDR3 is CASSLGTHEQETQYF. Here the CDR3 DNA reads TGCGCCAGCAGCTTGGGGACTCACGAACAAGAGACCCAGTACTTC.

The rearrangement uses TRBV27 and TRBJ1-2; TRBD1 aligns across 7 bases. CDR3 length: 13 residues. With V trimmed by 8 bases and J by 7 bases, 10 bases remained unmatched. Germline values: CDR1 MNHEY, CDR2 SMNVEV (reference sequence). CDR3 sequence (DNA): TGTGCCAGCTGCAAGGGGGCTGGAGGTGGCTACACCTTC. Residues: CASCKGAGGGYTF.

The chain is built from TRBV3-1 (or the pseudogene TRBV3-2) and TRBJ1-5; the D gene is possibly TRBD1 (6 bases). CDR3 length equals 17 residues. V gave up 5 bases and J gave up 3 bases, with 20 bases separating them. Germline V gene sequence: CDR1 LGHDT, CDR2 YNNKEL (reference sequence). CDR3 sequence: CASSVREQGDPNQPQHF. Written as DNA, the CDR3 is TGTGCCAGCAGCGTCCGAGAACAGGGCGACCCCAATCAGCCCCAGCATTTT.

The chain carries TRBV19 and TRBJ2-4; 7 nucleotides agree with TRBD1. J was trimmed by 3 bases and V by 2 bases; bases with no gene match: 10. In germline, CDR1 is LNHDA, CDR2 SQIVND (reference sequence). The length of the CDR3 is 17 residues. The CDR3 DNA follows: TGTGCCAGTAGTATATTCAAGGGGGCGAATGGCAAAAACATTCAGTACTTC. Translating gives CASSIFKGANGKNIQYF.

The rearrangement uses TRBV10-3 and TRBJ2-2; the match to TRBD1 covers 11 bases. This CDR3 has 15 residues. J lost 6 bases, V lost 3 bases, and 3 bases had no gene match. Germline V gives CDR1 ENHRY, CDR2 SYGVKD. CDR3 nucleotides: TGTGCCATCAGTGATGGGACAGGGGGGGCCGGGGAGCTGTTTTTT. This translates into CAISDGTGGAGELFF.

This clone appeared once. The chain uses TRBV7-3 and TRBJ2-2; the match to TRBD2 covers 8 bases. CDR1 and CDR2 (germline): SGHTA, FQGTGA. The trim removed 4 bases at V and 7 bases at J, leaving 5 bases unmatched. The CDR3 totals 14 residues. CDR3 protein: CASSSRGGIGELFF. The CDR3 coding sequence is TGTGCCAGCAGCTCCCGGGGGGGAATCGGGGAGCTGTTTTTT.

The chain is built from TRBV4-2 and TRBJ1-3; D is unresolved. Germline CDR1 is LGHNA and CDR2 is YNFKEQ. The CDR3 has 14 residues. V shed 0 bases and J shed 2 bases, with 5 bases lying between them. The DNA of the CDR3 is TGTGCCAGCAGCCAAGATGTCACTGGAAACACCATATATTTT. It is translated as CASSQDVTGNTIYF.

This chain links TRBV19 with TRBJ1-4; D is perhaps TRBD1 (6 bases). V lost 3 bases and J 7 bases, leaving 12 bases between the germline ends. The germline gives CDR1 LNHDA, CDR2 SQIVND (reference sequence). The CDR3 consists of 14 residues. The CDR3 coding sequence is TGTGCCAGTAGTATCGGCGACAGGCTTGAAAAACTGTTTTTT. Translation gives CASSIGDRLEKLFF.

The chain has TRBV9 and TRBJ2-1; tentatively, D is TRBD2 (5 bases). The germline CDR1 and CDR2 sequences are SGDLS and YYNGEE. This CDR3 contains 14 residues. Trimming pared 0 bases from V and 6 bases from J, leaving 10 bases between. The CDR3 here is CASSVDVASNEQFF. The CDR3 DNA sequence: TGTGCCAGCAGCGTAGACGTAGCGTCCAATGAGCAGTTCTTC.

This rearrangement joins TRBV9 to TRBJ1-1; 7 nucleotides line up with TRBD1. J was trimmed by 4 bases and V by 3 bases; bases with no gene match: 3. Germline V gene data show CDR1 as SGDLS and CDR2 as YYNGEE. The CDR3 has 13 amino acids. The CDR3 sequence is CASSDDRATEAFF. The CDR3 DNA reads TGTGCCAGCAGCGACGACAGGGCCACTGAAGCTTTCTTT. Full variable domain (missing parts from reference TRBV9 and TRBJ1-1): DSGVTQTPKHLITATGQRVTLRCSPRSGDLSVYWYQQSLDQGLQFLIQYYNGEERAKGNILERFSAQQFPDLHSELNLSSLELGDSALYFCASSDDRATEAFFGQGTRLTVV.

The chain couples TRBV10-3 to TRBJ2-3; D possibly corresponds to TRBD1 (6 bases). Germline CDR1 and CDR2: ENHRY and SYGVKD. This CDR3 has 12 residues. V lost 6 bases and J lost 10, with 14 bases in between. The CDR3 DNA reads as TGTGCCATCAGCCCCGACAGGTCGGCGCAGTATTTT. This gives the protein CAISPDRSAQYF.

The chain employs TRBV28 and TRBJ1-1, with D hard to call. The CDR3 extends over 13 amino acids. Trimming stripped 3 bases from V and 12 bases from J, with 17 bases between. Germline-derived CDR1 and CDR2 are MDHEN and SYDVKM. The CDR3: CASSFTRTRDPFF. In nucleotides, the CDR3 is TGTGCCAGCAGTTTCACCAGAACTAGGGATCCTTTCTTT.

V usage is TRBV24-1 and J usage is TRBJ1-5, with a tentative D call TRBD1 (5 bases). The V end was cut by 6 bases, the J end by 3 bases, with 17 bases between. Germline CDR1 and CDR2: KGHDR and SFDVKD. This CDR3 comprises 16 residues. The CDR3 sequence is CATSTSRDGYNQPQHF. DNA for the CDR3: TGTGCCACCAGTACCTCAAGGGACGGATACAATCAGCCCCAGCATTTT.